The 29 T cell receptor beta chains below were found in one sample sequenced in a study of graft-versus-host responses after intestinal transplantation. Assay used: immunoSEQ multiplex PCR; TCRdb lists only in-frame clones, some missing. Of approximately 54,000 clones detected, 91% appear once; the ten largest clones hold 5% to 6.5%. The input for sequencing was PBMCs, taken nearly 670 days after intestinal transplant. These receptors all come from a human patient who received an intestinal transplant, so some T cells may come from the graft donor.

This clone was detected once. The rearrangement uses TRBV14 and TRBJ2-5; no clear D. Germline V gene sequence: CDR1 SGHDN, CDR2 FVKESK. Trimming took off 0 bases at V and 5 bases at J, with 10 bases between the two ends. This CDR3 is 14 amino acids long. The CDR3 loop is CASSQENNPETQYF. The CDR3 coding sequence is TGTGCCAGCAGCCAAGAGAACAATCCGGAGACCCAGTACTTC.

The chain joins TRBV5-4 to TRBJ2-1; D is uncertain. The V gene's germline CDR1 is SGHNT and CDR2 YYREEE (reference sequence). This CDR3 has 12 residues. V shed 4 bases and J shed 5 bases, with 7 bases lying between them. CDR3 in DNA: TGTGCCAGCAGCCCAACCGACAATGAGCAGTTCTTC. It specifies CASSPTDNEQFF.

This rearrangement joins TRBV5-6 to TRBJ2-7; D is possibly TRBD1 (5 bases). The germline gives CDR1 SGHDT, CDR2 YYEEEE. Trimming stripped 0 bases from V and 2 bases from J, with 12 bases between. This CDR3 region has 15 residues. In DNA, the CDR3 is TGTGCCAGCAGCTTGGAAGTAGGGGCGGCCTACGAGCAGTACTTC. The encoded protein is CASSLEVGAAYEQYF.

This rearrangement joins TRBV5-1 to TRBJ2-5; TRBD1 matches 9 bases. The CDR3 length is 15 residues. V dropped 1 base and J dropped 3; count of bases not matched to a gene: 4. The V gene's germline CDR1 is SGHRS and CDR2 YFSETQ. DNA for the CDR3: TGCGCCAGCAGCTTGAGACAGGGGGTAGAAGAGACCCAGTACTTC. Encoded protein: CASSLRQGVEETQYF.

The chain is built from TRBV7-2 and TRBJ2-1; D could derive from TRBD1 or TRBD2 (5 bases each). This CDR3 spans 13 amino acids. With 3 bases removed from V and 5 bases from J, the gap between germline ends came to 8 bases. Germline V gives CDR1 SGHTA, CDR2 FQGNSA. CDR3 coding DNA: TGTGCCAGCAGCTTGGGACCAAACAATGAGCAGTTCTTC. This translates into CASSLGPNNEQFF.

This CDR3 is CASSVGGLNNEQFF. For the CDR3, the DNA is TGTGCCAGCAGCGTAGGAGGGCTCAACAATGAGCAGTTCTTC. The V and J genes are TRBV9 and TRBJ2-1, with D possibly being TRBD2 (5 bases). CDR3 size: 14 residues. Germline V gene lookup returns CDR1 SGDLS and CDR2 YYNGEE. V lost 0 bases and J lost 5, with 9 bases in between.

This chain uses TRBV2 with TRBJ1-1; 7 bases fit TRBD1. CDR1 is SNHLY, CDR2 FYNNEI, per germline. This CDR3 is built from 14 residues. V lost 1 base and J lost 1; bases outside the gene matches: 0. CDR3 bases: TGTGCCAGCAGTGAAGAGGGGGCGAACACTGAAGCTTTCTTT. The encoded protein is CASSEEGANTEAFF.

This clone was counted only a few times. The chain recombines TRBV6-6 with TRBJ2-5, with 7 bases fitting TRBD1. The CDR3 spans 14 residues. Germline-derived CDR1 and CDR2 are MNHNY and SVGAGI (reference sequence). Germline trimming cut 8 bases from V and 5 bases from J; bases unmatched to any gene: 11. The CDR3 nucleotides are TGTGCCAGCGGGGGCACAGGGGAAGGGGAGACCCAGTACTTC. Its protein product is CASGGTGEGETQYF.

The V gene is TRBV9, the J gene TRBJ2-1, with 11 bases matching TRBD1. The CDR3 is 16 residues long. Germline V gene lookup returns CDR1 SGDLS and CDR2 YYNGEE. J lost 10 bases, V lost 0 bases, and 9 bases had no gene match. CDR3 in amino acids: CASSVGGQGAGWEQFF. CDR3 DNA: TGTGCCAGCAGCGTAGGAGGACAGGGGGCTGGGTGGGAGCAGTTCTTC.

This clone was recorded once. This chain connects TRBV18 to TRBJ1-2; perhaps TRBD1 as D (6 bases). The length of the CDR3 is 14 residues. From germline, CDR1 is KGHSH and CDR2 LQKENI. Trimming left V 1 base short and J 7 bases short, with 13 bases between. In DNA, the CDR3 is TGTGCCAGCTCACCACAGGGGGACAAGGGTGGCTACACCTTC. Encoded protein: CASSPQGDKGGYTF.

In nucleotides, the CDR3 is TGTGCCAGTAGTATAGCCAGGGGAGATACGCAGTATTTT. Translated: CASSIARGDTQYF. The V and J genes are TRBV19 and TRBJ2-3; possible D gene TRBD1, 6 bases. V lost 1 base and J 5 bases, leaving 7 bases between the germline ends. Germline CDR1 and CDR2: LNHDA and SQIVND (reference sequence). CDR3 size: 13 residues.

This CDR3 is CASKAAGGRAAEAFF. For the CDR3, the DNA is TGTGCCAGCAAGGCGGCGGGGGGGCGCGCGGCTGAAGCTTTCTTT. The chain links TRBV6-1 to TRBJ1-1; D possibly corresponds to TRBD1 (6 bases). CDR3 length: 15 amino acids. V lost 7 bases and J lost 6, with 21 bases in between. Germline V gene sequence: CDR1 MNHNS, CDR2 SASEGT.

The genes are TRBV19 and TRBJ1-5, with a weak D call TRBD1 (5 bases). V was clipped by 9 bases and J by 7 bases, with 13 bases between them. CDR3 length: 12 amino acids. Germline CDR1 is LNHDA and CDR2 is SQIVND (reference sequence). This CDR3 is CASKGSGQPQHF. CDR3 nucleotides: TGTGCCAGCAAGGGGAGTGGACAGCCCCAGCATTTT.

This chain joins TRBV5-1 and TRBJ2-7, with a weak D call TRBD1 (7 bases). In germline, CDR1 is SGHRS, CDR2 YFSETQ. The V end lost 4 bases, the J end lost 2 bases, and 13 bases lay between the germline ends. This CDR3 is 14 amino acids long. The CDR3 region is CASSLTGEAYEQYF. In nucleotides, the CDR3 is TGCGCCAGCAGCCTAACAGGGGAGGCCTACGAGCAGTACTTC.

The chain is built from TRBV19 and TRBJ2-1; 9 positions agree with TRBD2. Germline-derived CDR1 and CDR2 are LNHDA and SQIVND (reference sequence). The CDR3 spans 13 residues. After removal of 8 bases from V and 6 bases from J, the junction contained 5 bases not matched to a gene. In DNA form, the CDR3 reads TGTGCCAGTTTACGGCGGGGGGGCAATGAGCAGTTCTTC. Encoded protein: CASLRRGGNEQFF.

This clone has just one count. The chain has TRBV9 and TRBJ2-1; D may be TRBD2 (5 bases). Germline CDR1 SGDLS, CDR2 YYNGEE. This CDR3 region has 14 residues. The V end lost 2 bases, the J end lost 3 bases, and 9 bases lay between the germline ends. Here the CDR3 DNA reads TGTGCCAGCAGCGTTCTGGGGAGCTACAATGAGCAGTTCTTC. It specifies CASSVLGSYNEQFF.

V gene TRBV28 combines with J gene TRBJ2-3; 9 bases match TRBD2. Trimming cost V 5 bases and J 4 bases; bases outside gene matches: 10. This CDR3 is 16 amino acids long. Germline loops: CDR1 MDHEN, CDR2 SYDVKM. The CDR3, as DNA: TGTGCCAGCAGTCCCTCAAGCGGGGGGCTTTCAGATACGCAGTATTTT. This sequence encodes CASSPSSGGLSDTQYF.

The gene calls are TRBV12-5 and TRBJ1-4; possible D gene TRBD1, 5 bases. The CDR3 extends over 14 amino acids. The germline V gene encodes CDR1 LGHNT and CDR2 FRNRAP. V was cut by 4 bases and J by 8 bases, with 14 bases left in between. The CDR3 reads CASGSGSPGEKLFF. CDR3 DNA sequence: TGTGCTAGTGGTTCAGGGAGTCCGGGCGAAAAACTGTTTTTT.

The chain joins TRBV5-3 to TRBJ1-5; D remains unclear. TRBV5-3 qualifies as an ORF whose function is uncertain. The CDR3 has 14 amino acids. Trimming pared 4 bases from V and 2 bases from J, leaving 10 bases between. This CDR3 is CARSPSTRNQPQHF. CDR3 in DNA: TGTGCCAGAAGCCCCTCCACGCGCAATCAGCCCCAGCATTTT.

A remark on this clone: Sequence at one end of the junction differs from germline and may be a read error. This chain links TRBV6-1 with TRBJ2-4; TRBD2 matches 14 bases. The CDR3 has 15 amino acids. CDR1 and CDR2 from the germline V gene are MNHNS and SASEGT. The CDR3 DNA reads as TGTGCCAGCAGTGACCCCAGACTAGCGGGGGGGCCGGGATCTTTC. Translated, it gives CASSDPRLAGGPGSF.

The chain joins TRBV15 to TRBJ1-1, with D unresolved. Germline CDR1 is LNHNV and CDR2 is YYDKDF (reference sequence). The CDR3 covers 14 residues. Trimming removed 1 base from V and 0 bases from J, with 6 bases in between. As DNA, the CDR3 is TGTGCCACCAGCAGAGCGGAGGTGAACACTGAAGCTTTCTTT. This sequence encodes CATSRAEVNTEAFF.

CDR3 loop: CASRRDSTDTQYF. DNA of the CDR3: TGTGCCAGCAGACGGGACTCAACAGATACGCAGTATTTT. The rearrangement links TRBV6-5 to TRBJ2-3, with D perhaps TRBD2 (6 bases). Germline values: CDR1 MNHEY, CDR2 SVGAGI. The CDR3 sequence is 13 residues long. V was trimmed by 6 bases and J by 3 bases, leaving 10 bases between them.

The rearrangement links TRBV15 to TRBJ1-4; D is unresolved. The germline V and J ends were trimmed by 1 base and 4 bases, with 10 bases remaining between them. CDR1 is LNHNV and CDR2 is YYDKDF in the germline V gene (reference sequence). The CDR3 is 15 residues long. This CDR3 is CATSRAGSFNEKLFF. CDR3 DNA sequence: TGTGCCACCAGCAGAGCAGGTAGTTTTAATGAAAAACTGTTTTTT.

CDR3 in amino acids: CASSSGTRGSMPQHF. The CDR3 DNA reads as TGTGCCAGCTCATCTGGGACCCGGGGGTCGATGCCCCAGCATTTT. The chain couples TRBV18 to TRBJ1-5; a possible D gene is TRBD1 (5 bases). This CDR3 contains 15 residues. Looked up from germline, CDR1 is KGHSH and CDR2 is LQKENI. V was trimmed by 5 bases and J by 9 bases, leaving 20 bases between them.

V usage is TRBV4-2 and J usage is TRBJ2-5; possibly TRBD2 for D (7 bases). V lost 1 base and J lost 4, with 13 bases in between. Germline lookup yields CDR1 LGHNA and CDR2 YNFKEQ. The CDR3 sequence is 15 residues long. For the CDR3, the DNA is TGTGCCAGCAGCCAAGGCGGGGGCCCCGTAGAGACCCAGTACTTC. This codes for CASSQGGGPVETQYF.

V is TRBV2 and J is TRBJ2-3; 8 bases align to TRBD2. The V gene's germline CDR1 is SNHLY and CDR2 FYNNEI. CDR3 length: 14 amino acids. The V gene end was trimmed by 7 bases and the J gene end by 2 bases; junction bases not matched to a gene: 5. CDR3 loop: CASMERGSTDTQYF. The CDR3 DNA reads TGTGCCAGCATGGAGCGGGGGTCCACAGATACGCAGTATTTT.

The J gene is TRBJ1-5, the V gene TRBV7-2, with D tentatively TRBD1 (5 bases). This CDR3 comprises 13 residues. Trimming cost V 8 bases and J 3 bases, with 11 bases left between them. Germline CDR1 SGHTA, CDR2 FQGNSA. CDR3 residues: CASAGHLNQPQHF. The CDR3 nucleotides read TGTGCCAGCGCGGGGCACCTCAATCAGCCCCAGCATTTT.

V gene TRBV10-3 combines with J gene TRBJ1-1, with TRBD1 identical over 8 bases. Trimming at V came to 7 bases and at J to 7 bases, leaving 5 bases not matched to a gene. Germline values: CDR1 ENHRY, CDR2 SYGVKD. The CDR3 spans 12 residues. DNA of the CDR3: TGTGCCATCAAACCTGACAGGGGTGAAGCTTTCTTT. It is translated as CAIKPDRGEAFF.

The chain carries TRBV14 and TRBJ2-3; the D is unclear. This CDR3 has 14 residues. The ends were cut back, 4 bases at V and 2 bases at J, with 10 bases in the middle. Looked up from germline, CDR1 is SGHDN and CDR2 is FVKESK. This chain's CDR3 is CASSPETLTDTQYF. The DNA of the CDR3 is TGTGCCAGCAGCCCGGAGACTCTCACAGATACGCAGTATTTT. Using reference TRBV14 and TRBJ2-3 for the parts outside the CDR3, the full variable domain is EAGVTQFPSHSVIEKGQTVTLRCDPISGHDNLYWYRRVMGKEIKFLLHFVKESKQDESGMPNNRFLAERTGGTYSTLKVQPAELEDSGVYFCASSPETLTDTQYFGPGTRLTVL.